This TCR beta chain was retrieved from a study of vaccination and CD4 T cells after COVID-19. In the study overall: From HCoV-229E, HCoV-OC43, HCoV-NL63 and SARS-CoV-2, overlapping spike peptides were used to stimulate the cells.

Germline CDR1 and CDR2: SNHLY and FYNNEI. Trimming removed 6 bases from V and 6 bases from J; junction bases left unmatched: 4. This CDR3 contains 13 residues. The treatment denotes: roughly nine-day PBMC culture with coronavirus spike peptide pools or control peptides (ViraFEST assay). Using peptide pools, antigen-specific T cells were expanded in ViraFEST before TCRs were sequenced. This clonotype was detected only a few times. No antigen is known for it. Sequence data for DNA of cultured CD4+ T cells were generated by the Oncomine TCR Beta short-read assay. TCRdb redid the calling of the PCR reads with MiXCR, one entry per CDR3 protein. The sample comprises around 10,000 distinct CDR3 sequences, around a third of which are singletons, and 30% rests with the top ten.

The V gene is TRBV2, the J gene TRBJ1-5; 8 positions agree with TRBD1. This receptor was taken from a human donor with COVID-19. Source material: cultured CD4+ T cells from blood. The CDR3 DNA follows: TGTGCCAGCAGCGGACAGGGATTTCAGCCCCAGCATTTT. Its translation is CASSGQGFQPQHF.